These T cell receptor delta chains were read from a single sample in a study of gamma-delta T cells after stem cell transplantation. TCRdb re-called the RT-PCR reads through CATT. The sample yields over 9,000 delta-chain clones, approximately 37% seen once. Material for sequencing was gamma-delta T cells. Source of these receptors: a human donor. It is not recorded whose cells these are; they may come from a transplant donor. Each CDR3 is given without its conserved first and last residue.

j_gene | len | v_gene | CDR3aa
TRDJ1 | 15 | TRDV3 | ALIPPPWGPYTDKLI
TRDJ1 | 20 | TRDV3 | AFRPSFLTYWGIRVRTDKLI
TRDJ3 | 25 | TRDV1 | ALGEPEAFLRPTGGYPSSWDTRQMF
TRDJ1 | 18 | TRDV1 | ALGEIWKWRWGSYTDKLI
TRDJ3 | 15 | TRDV2 | ACDPGGSSLDTRHMF
TRDJ1 | 16 | TRDV2 | ACDTSSSPVVPLEKLI
TRDJ3 | 18 | TRDV2 | ACDTVNGGSSSWDTRQMF
TRDJ1 | 11 | TRDV3 | AFILLGTDKLI
TRDJ1 | 13 | TRDV1 | ALGEGGVYTDKFI
TRDJ1 | 17 | TRDV1 | ALGELEATSLPYTDKLI
TRDJ1 | 18 | TRDV1 | ALGIPHQPSPLGDRDKLI
TRDJ1 | 18 | TRDV2 | ACDTSSPRFGGSYTDKLI
TRDJ3 | 18 | TRDV2 | ACDTNPLWGIPWDTRQMF
TRDJ1 | 16 | TRDV1 | ALGYRTPSAKGPDKLI
TRDJ1 | 12 | TRDV2 | ACDKGDPNDKLI
TRDJ2 | 22 | TRDV3 | AFTLPDVHTTYWGIRSLGAQLF
TRDJ1 | 17 | TRDV3 | AHQGPTGGWYTNTDKLI
TRDJ1 | 11 | TRDV1 | ALGESVPYKLI
TRDJ1 | 13 | TRDV3 | AFRFYHDRPGKLI
TRDJ1 | 18 | TRDV1 | ALGEQPSAWGYTCTDKLI
TRDJ3 | 16 | TRDV2 | ACDNTGVLSLYTRQMF
TRDJ1 | 17 | TRDV1 | AIGASSPTYWGHTDKLI
TRDJ1 | 14 | TRDV3 | AFRLPIWGNTDKLI
TRDJ1 | 19 | TRDV1 | ALGNLGPSYPLRFHTDKLI
TRDJ1 | 20 | TRDV1 | APGERPFPPWGILAYTDKLI
TRDJ1 | 16 | TRDV1 | ALGERLGKMGYTDKLI
TRDJ1 | 17 | TRDV2 | AWVLKRDVLIPFSRGLI
TRDJ1 | 20 | TRDV1 | ALGELSYWGIPAIEYTDKLI
TRDJ1 | 18 | TRDV2 | ACDTGNEILGDKGTDKLI
TRDJ1 | 17 | TRDV2 | ACDPRILLGDPPTDKLI
TRDJ1 | 21 | TRDV1 | ALDRHYFPSVLGDTTYTDKLI
TRDJ2 | 18 | TRDV1 | ALGPHEGRGRQALTAQLF